A single sample is the source of the 31 T cell receptor beta chains below, sequenced in a study of T cell responses to AZD1222 COVID-19 vaccine. Some clones are missing from TCRdb's copy, which holds only in-frame ones; the method was immunoSEQ multiplex PCR. Altogether some 190,000 clones are present, just over 85% being singletons, with the ten largest covering approximately 7.7%. The sequenced sample was peripheral blood, obtained on day 0 of AZD1222 vaccination. The source is an adult in good health.

This chain joins TRBV5-1 and TRBJ1-1; D not certain. The V end lost 2 bases, the J end lost 3 bases, and 8 bases lay between the germline ends. CDR3 length equals 13 residues. Per germline, CDR1 SGHRS and CDR2 YFSETQ. The CDR3 sequence is CASSFQADTEAFF. DNA of the CDR3: TGCGCCAGCAGCTTCCAGGCAGACACTGAAGCTTTCTTT.

This clone appeared a single time. The chain links TRBV7-9 to TRBJ1-2; maybe TRBD1 (5 bases). CDR1 and CDR2 (germline): SEHNR, FQNEAQ (reference sequence). This CDR3 contains 15 residues. V was shortened by 4 bases and J by 6 bases, with 18 bases between the two germline ends. CDR3 residues: CASSYPTPGGDGYTF. DNA for the CDR3: TGTGCCAGCAGCTACCCGACCCCGGGGGGAGATGGCTACACCTTC.

V gene TRBV6-4 combines with J gene TRBJ1-2, with 9 nucleotides matching TRBD1. Germline CDR1 reads MRHNA; CDR2 reads SNTAGT. This CDR3 contains 15 residues. The J segment lost 3 bases and the V segment lost 7 bases, leaving 9 bases of the junction unmatched. Here the CDR3 DNA reads TGTGCCAGCAACTCGGGACAGGGCAAATACTATGGCTACACCTTC. It encodes CASNSGQGKYYGYTF.

This rearrangement joins TRBV10-1 to TRBJ2-5, with D perhaps matching TRBD1 or TRBD2 (5 bases each). The V end was cut by 0 bases, the J end by 2 bases, with 10 bases between. The CDR3 loop spans 15 amino acids. Germline loops: CDR1 WNHNN, CDR2 SYGVQD (reference sequence). The CDR3 loop reads CASSESIGAQETQYF. The CDR3 DNA follows: TGCGCCAGCAGTGAGTCGATCGGGGCGCAAGAGACCCAGTACTTC.

The rearrangement uses TRBV9 and TRBJ1-3; D is uncertain. Germline V gene lookup returns CDR1 SGDLS and CDR2 YYNGEE. V was trimmed by 3 bases and J by 6 bases, leaving 10 bases between them. The CDR3 is made up of 13 amino acids. DNA of the CDR3: TGTGCCAGCAGCGGGACGTTCGAAAACACCATATATTTT. This sequence encodes CASSGTFENTIYF.

The rearrangement joins TRBV5-6 to TRBJ1-3; 7 positions agree with TRBD1. This CDR3 has 14 residues. Germline V gene sequence: CDR1 SGHDT, CDR2 YYEEEE. V gave up 0 bases and J gave up 8 bases; unmatched junction bases: 5. CDR3 residues: CASSLEAGGYTIYF. The CDR3 DNA reads TGTGCCAGCAGCTTGGAGGCAGGGGGGTACACCATATATTTT.

The chain joins TRBV19 to TRBJ1-1; 8 bases map to TRBD1. Germline values: CDR1 LNHDA, CDR2 SQIVND (reference sequence). Trimming took 6 bases from V and 1 from J; bases not matched to a gene: 4. The CDR3 runs to 14 residues. Written as DNA, the CDR3 is TGTGCCAGTAGCCTTGGACAGGGGAACACTGAAGCTTTCTTT. Residues: CASSLGQGNTEAFF.

V is TRBV29-1 and J is TRBJ1-1; D not certain. V lost 3 bases, J lost 0 bases, and 8 bases lay in between. Germline V gene sequence: CDR1 SQVTM, CDR2 ANQGSEA. This CDR3 is built from 13 residues. CDR3 DNA sequence: TGCAGCGTTGAGTGGTCAATGAACACTGAAGCTTTCTTT. Translated: CSVEWSMNTEAFF.

A remark on this clone: Other DNA sequences in this specimen translate into the identical CDR3. The V call is TRBV18, the J call TRBJ1-2; D is perhaps TRBD1 (6 bases). V was shortened by 3 bases and J by 3 bases, with 11 bases between the two germline ends. The CDR3 length is 14 residues. Germline CDR1 and CDR2: KGHSH and LQKENI. The CDR3 sequence: CASSPPDRYYGYTF. CDR3 nucleotides: TGTGCCAGCTCACCGCCGGACAGATACTATGGCTACACCTTC.

This clone was seen only once. The chain joins TRBV5-1 to TRBJ1-6; D ambiguous. The germline V and J ends were trimmed by 0 bases and 9 bases, with 16 bases remaining between them. The CDR3 is 16 residues long. CDR1 and CDR2 (germline): SGHRS, YFSETQ. The CDR3 protein is CASSLVLSTVGSPLHF. The DNA for the CDR3 is TGCGCCAGCAGCTTGGTTCTTAGTACAGTCGGTTCACCCCTCCACTTT.

The chain is built from TRBV5-1 and TRBJ2-7; TRBD1 is a possible D gene (6 bases). The germline gives CDR1 SGHRS, CDR2 YFSETQ. The CDR3 is made up of 13 amino acids. The V gene lost 6 bases and the J gene lost 7 bases, with 17 bases spanning the gap. CDR3 bases: TGCGCCAGCACTTTGACAGGCCCGGGGGAGCAGTACTTC. This sequence encodes CASTLTGPGEQYF.

The chain links TRBV7-3 to TRBJ2-5, with D maybe TRBD2 (7 bases). V lost 5 bases and J 5 bases, leaving 18 bases between the germline ends. Germline assignment: CDR1 SGHTA and CDR2 FQGTGA. This CDR3 is 15 amino acids long. The CDR3 sequence is CASSLLGAGEETQYF. For the CDR3, the DNA is TGTGCCAGCAGCCTCCTGGGGGCGGGGGAGGAGACCCAGTACTTC.

The chain has TRBV5-1 and TRBJ2-7; 9 bases align to TRBD1. This CDR3 comprises 17 residues. In germline, CDR1 is SGHRS, CDR2 YFSETQ. With 0 bases clipped from V and 0 bases from J, the junction kept 7 bases outside the gene matches. The chain's CDR3 is CASSLVGTGSSSYEQYF. DNA of the CDR3: TGCGCCAGCAGCTTGGTGGGGACAGGGAGTAGCTCCTACGAGCAGTACTTC.

The chain is built from TRBV5-4 and TRBJ2-1; weak D call: TRBD2 (6 bases). With 4 bases removed from V and 7 bases from J, the gap between germline ends came to 12 bases. This CDR3 is built from 13 residues. CDR1 is SGHNT and CDR2 is YYREEE in the germline V gene (reference sequence). CDR3 in DNA: TGTGCCAGCAGCCGCCGACTAGAGAATGAGCAGTTCTTC. This translates into CASSRRLENEQFF.

The rearrangement joins TRBV6-1 to TRBJ2-3; no reliable D call. The CDR3 covers 12 residues. In germline, CDR1 is MNHNS, CDR2 SASEGT. V shed 2 bases and J shed 11 bases, with 11 bases lying between them. The CDR3 nucleotides read TGTGCCAGCAGTGAAACTCCCACTTGGCAGTATTTT. This translates into CASSETPTWQYF.

The chain uses TRBV6-5 and TRBJ2-2; 8 nucleotides match TRBD2. V lost 10 bases, J lost 0 bases, and 7 bases stayed unmatched. The length of the CDR3 is 15 residues. The germline gives CDR1 MNHEY, CDR2 SVGAGI. The CDR3 loop is CAIGRGGTNTGELFF. DNA for the CDR3: TGTGCCATCGGCCGGGGGGGGACGAACACCGGGGAGCTGTTTTTT.

This chain joins TRBV9 and TRBJ1-2; D is possibly TRBD1 (5 bases). Germline V gene lookup returns CDR1 SGDLS and CDR2 YYNGEE. V was cut by 0 bases and J by 3 bases, with 12 bases left in between. The CDR3 covers 15 residues. CDR3 sequence reads: CASSVESGLDYGYTF. Here the CDR3 DNA reads TGTGCCAGCAGCGTAGAATCAGGGTTGGACTATGGCTACACCTTC. Variable domain in full (rest from reference TRBV9 and TRBJ1-2): DSGVTQTPKHLITATGQRVTLRCSPRSGDLSVYWYQQSLDQGLQFLIQYYNGEERAKGNILERFSAQQFPDLHSELNLSSLELGDSALYFCASSVESGLDYGYTFGSGTRLTVV.

The rearrangement joins TRBV4-2 to TRBJ1-5; D remains ambiguous. V gave up 3 bases and J gave up 7 bases, with 10 bases separating them. This CDR3 spans 13 amino acids. Looked up from germline, CDR1 is LGHNA and CDR2 is YNFKEQ. The CDR3 is CASSQRPYQPQHF. The CDR3, as DNA: TGTGCCAGCAGCCAGCGACCGTACCAGCCCCAGCATTTT.

The chain combines TRBV5-8 with TRBJ2-7; the match to TRBD1 covers 7 bases. Germline CDR1 and CDR2: SGHTS and YDEGEE. The CDR3 sequence is 10 residues long. CDR3 in amino acids: CASSWTGAEV. As DNA, the CDR3 is TGTGCCAGCAGCTGGACAGGAGCCGAGGTA.

This clone was recorded only once. The rearrangement joins TRBV9 to TRBJ2-7; 7 bases match TRBD1. V was clipped by 0 bases and J by 5 bases; unmatched bases: 5. Looked up from germline, CDR1 is SGDLS and CDR2 is YYNGEE. This CDR3 is 14 amino acids long. The CDR3: CASSVGTGPDEQYF. CDR3 DNA: TGTGCCAGCAGCGTAGGGACAGGTCCGGACGAGCAGTACTTC.

The chain has TRBV6-5 and TRBJ1-1; no reliable D call. Trimming removed 0 bases from V and 5 bases from J, with 13 bases in between. Germline loops: CDR1 MNHEY, CDR2 SVGAGI. This CDR3 region has 15 residues. CDR3 nucleotides: TGTGCCAGCAGTTACTCTTTTTTGCAGGCTACTGAAGCTTTCTTT. Encoded protein: CASSYSFLQATEAFF.

The rearrangement joins TRBV7-2 to TRBJ2-7, with TRBD2 matching 13 bases. Trimming at V came to 4 bases and at J to 5 bases, leaving 8 bases not matched to a gene. Germline V CDR1 and CDR2: SGHTA, FQGNSA. The length of the CDR3 is 16 residues. CDR3 protein: CASSSGLAGFRNEQYF. CDR3 nucleotide sequence: TGTGCCAGCAGCTCGGGACTAGCGGGGTTCCGTAACGAGCAGTACTTC. The entire variable domain, with the rest obtained from reference TRBV7-2 and TRBJ2-7, is as follows: GAGVSQSPSNKVTEKGKDVELRCDPISGHTALYWYRQSLGQGLEFLIYFQGNSAPDKSGLPSDRFSAERTGGSVSTLTIQRTQQEDSAVYLCASSSGLAGFRNEQYFGPGTRLTVT.

This clone was recorded once. The J gene is TRBJ2-7, the V gene TRBV7-9; the match to TRBD1 covers 8 bases. Germline values: CDR1 SEHNR, CDR2 FQNEAQ (reference sequence). This CDR3 has 16 residues. J lost 3 bases, V lost 5 bases, and 12 bases had no gene match. The CDR3 sequence is CASSAGSGGVYYEQYF. The CDR3 region has the DNA TGTGCCAGCAGCGCCGGGTCAGGGGGCGTCTACTACGAGCAGTACTTC. Filled out from reference TRBV7-9 and TRBJ2-7, the complete variable domain reads DTGVSQNPRHKITKRGQNVTFRCDPISEHNRLYWYRQTLGQGPEFLTYFQNEAQLEKSRLLSDRFSAERPKGSFSTLEIQRTEQGDSAMYLCASSAGSGGVYYEQYFGPGTRLTVT.

The chain links TRBV12-3 or TRBV12-4 to TRBJ2-7; D may be TRBD1 (5 bases). The CDR3 length is 13 residues. Trimming removed 3 bases at V and 1 base at J, with 7 bases between. In DNA, the CDR3 is TGTGCCAGCAGTTTGACAGCATCCTACGAGCAGTACTTC. Residues: CASSLTASYEQYF.

The chain recombines TRBV30 with TRBJ2-5; D ambiguous. Germline CDR1 GTSNPN, CDR2 SVGIG (reference sequence). The CDR3 runs to 13 residues. V dropped 2 bases and J dropped 1 base, with 8 bases sitting between them. The CDR3 DNA sequence: TGTGCCTGGAGTTCCCGGGTCCAAGAGACCCAGTACTTC. It translates to CAWSSRVQETQYF.

The chain uses TRBV5-1 and TRBJ2-5, with 8 bases aligning to TRBD1. The germline V gene has CDR1 SGHRS and CDR2 YFSETQ. The CDR3 contains 12 residues. V dropped 7 bases and J dropped 5; count of bases not matched to a gene: 4. In nucleotides, the CDR3 is TGCGCCAGCGGCCGGGACAGGGAGACCCAGTACTTC. Its translation: CASGRDRETQYF.

This clone has a single count. A read error may explain this, as a much larger clone is one base away. Within the sample, other DNA sequences also encode this same CDR3. The chain combines TRBV6-1 with TRBJ2-5; 11 bases map to TRBD2. Germline trimming cut 2 bases from V and 2 bases from J; bases unmatched to any gene: 1. CDR1 MNHNS and CDR2 SASEGT come from the germline V gene. This CDR3 is 15 amino acids long. CDR3 sequence reads: CASSELAGGQETQYF. CDR3 in DNA: TGTGCCAGCAGTGAATTAGCGGGGGGGCAAGAGACCCAGTACTTC.

In DNA form, the CDR3 reads TGTGCCAGCAGCTTATCTGGTGCCACTGAAGCTTTCTTT. Protein sequence: CASSLSGATEAFF. This chain joins TRBV7-9 and TRBJ1-1; D call uncertain. The CDR3 is 13 residues long. V dropped 2 bases and J dropped 4 bases, with 8 bases sitting between them. The V gene's germline CDR1 is SEHNR and CDR2 FQNEAQ (reference sequence).

A single count supports this clone. V and J are TRBV3-1 (or the pseudogene TRBV3-2) and TRBJ2-2; 7 bases are a match to TRBD1. This CDR3 region has 14 residues. With V trimmed by 4 bases and J by 6 bases, 5 bases remained unmatched. The germline V gene encodes CDR1 LGHDT and CDR2 YNNKEL (reference sequence). CDR3 region: CASSRQGDPGELFF. DNA of the CDR3: TGTGCCAGCAGCCGGCAGGGGGATCCCGGGGAGCTGTTTTTT.

The V gene is TRBV9, the J gene TRBJ2-7; possibly TRBD1 for D (5 bases). Trimming removed 1 base from V and 2 bases from J, with 10 bases in between. The CDR3 sequence is 14 residues long. Germline values: CDR1 SGDLS, CDR2 YYNGEE. CDR3 nucleotides: TGTGCCAGCAGCGTATCACAGGTGGCCTACGAGCAGTACTTC. It codes for CASSVSQVAYEQYF.

This rearrangement joins TRBV27 to TRBJ2-7, with D perhaps matching TRBD2 (6 bases). There are 13 residues in the CDR3. V was shortened by 5 bases and J by 4 bases, with 12 bases between the two germline ends. Germline CDR1 is MNHEY and CDR2 is SMNVEV (reference sequence). The CDR3: CASSLTSSYEQYF. The CDR3 nucleotides read TGTGCCAGCAGTCTGACTAGTTCTTACGAGCAGTACTTC.